The present TCR beta chain was sequenced within a study of identical twins. Study results and limitations: Zero-insertion analyses could be partly confounded by invariant MAIT and iNKT cells. Within cord blood, abundant beta clonotypes carried fewer insertions, but memory repertoires showed no such trend.

Template switching supplied a universal primer site; unique molecular identifiers were carried on the cDNA. TCRdb redid the calling of the 5' RACE reads with MiXCR, one entry per CDR3 protein. This table holds about 250,000 distinct CDR3 sequences, 6.5% to 9.5% found once. The CDR3 has 12 residues. Per the germline V gene, CDR1 is SQVTM and CDR2 is ANQGSEA. This clonotype came up a few times. Its antigen is as yet unknown. The sample was also reused in another study, on yellow fever vaccine responses in identical twins.

The sequence came from a woman aged 18-35 years in good health. The chain has TRBV29-1 and TRBJ2-7; the D gene is possibly TRBD2 (6 bases). What was sequenced was CD8+ T cells sorted from blood. CDR3 in DNA: TGCTGCGCGGGACTGAATTCCTACGAGCAGTACTTC. It codes for CCAGLNSYEQYF.